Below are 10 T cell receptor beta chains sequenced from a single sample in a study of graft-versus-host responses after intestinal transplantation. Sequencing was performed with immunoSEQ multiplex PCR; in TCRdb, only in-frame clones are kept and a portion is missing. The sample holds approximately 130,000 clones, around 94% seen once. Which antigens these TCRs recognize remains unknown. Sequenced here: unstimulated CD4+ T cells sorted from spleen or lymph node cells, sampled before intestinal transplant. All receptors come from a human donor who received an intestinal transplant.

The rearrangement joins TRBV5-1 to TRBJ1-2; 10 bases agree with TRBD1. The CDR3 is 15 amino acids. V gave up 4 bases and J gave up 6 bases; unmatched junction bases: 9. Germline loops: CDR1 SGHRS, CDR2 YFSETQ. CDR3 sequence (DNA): TGCGCCAGCAGCGGCGGCCCTGGACAGGGGGATGGCTACACCTTC. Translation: CASSGGPGQGDGYTF.

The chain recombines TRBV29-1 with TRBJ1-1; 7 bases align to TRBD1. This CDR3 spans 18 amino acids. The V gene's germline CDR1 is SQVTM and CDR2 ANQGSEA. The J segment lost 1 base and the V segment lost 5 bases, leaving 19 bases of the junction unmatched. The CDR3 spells CSVQPPLGDRVANTEAFF. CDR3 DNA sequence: TGCAGCGTTCAACCCCCCTTGGGTGACAGGGTGGCGAACACTGAAGCTTTCTTT.

The DNA for the CDR3 is TGTGCCAGCAGCCCCCGTAGGGGGACACGAAACACTGAAGCTTTCTTT. Amino acids: CASSPRRGTRNTEAFF. The rearrangement uses TRBV7-2 and TRBJ1-1; maybe TRBD1 (6 bases). There are 16 residues in the CDR3. CDR1 SGHTA and CDR2 FQGNSA come from the germline V gene. V was cut by 5 bases and J by 2 bases, with 18 bases left in between.

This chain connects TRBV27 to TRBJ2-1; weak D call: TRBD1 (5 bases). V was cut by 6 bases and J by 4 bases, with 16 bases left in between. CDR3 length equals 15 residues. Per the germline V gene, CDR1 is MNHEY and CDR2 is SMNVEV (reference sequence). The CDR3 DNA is TGTGCCAGCAGCGAACCGCAGGGTTGGTACAATGAGCAGTTCTTC. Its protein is CASSEPQGWYNEQFF.

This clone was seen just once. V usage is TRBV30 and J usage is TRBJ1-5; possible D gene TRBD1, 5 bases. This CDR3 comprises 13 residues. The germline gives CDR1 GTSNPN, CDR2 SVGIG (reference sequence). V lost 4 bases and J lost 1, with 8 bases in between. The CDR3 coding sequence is TGTGCCTGGACGGGACGGAGCAATCAGCCCCAGCATTTT. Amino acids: CAWTGRSNQPQHF. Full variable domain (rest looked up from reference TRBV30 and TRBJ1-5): SQTIHQWPATLVQPVGSPLSLECTVEGTSNPNLYWYRQAAGRGLQLLFYSVGIGQISSEVPQNLSASRPQDRQFILSSKKLLLSDSGFYLCAWTGRSNQPQHFGDGTRLSIL.

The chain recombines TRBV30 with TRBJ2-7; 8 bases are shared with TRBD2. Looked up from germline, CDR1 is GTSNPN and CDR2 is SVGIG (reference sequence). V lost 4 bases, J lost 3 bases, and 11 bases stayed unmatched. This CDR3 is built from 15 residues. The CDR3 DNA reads TGTGCCTGGAAGGGGGGACCGAGCGGGAGCTACGAGCAGTACTTC. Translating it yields CAWKGGPSGSYEQYF. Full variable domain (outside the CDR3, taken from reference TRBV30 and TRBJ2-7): SQTIHQWPATLVQPVGSPLSLECTVEGTSNPNLYWYRQAAGRGLQLLFYSVGIGQISSEVPQNLSASRPQDRQFILSSKKLLLSDSGFYLCAWKGGPSGSYEQYFGPGTRLTVT.

The CDR3: CASSFSGGPYEQYF. The CDR3, as DNA: TGTGCCAGCAGCTTTAGCGGGGGACCCTACGAGCAGTACTTC. The gene calls are TRBV7-2 and TRBJ2-7; TRBD2 agrees at 9 bases. The J segment lost 2 bases and the V segment lost 3 bases, leaving 2 bases of the junction unmatched. Per the germline V gene, CDR1 is SGHTA and CDR2 is FQGNSA. The CDR3 totals 14 residues.

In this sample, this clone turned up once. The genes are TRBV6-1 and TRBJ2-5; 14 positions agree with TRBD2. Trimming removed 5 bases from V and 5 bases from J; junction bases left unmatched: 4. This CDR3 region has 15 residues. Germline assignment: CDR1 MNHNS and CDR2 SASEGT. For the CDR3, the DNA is TGTGCCAGCAGTCGACTAGCGGGGGGGGTGGAGACCCAGTACTTC. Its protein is CASSRLAGGVETQYF.

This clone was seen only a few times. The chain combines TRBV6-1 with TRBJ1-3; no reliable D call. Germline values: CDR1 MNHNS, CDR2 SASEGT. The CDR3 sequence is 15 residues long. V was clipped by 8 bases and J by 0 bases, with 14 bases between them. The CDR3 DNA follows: TGTGCCAGCGTCCAAGGGTCCATCTCTGGAAACACCATATATTTT. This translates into CASVQGSISGNTIYF.

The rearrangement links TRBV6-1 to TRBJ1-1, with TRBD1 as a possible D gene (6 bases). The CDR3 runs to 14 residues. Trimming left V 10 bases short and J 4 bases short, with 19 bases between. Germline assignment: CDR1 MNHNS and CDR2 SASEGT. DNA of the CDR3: TGTGCCACCTTTCTAGGGGGGCTGGCCACTGAAGCTTTCTTT. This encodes CATFLGGLATEAFF.